Included here is one TCR beta chain sequence, with context. Its cognate antigen is unknown. Amplification used 60 Vbeta primers and 13 Jbeta primers. Assay used: immunoSEQ multiplex PCR; TCRdb lists only in-frame clones, some missing. The table has about 120,000 clones, about 79% seen once. Trimming took 0 bases from V and 6 from J; bases not matched to a gene: 3. The CDR3 has 14 amino acids. Germline lookup yields CDR1 SGHNT and CDR2 YYREEE (reference sequence). These data belong to a study of cytomegalovirus exposure and HLA in healthy donors. Across the study: Around 85 million unique TCR sequences came from HLA-typed donors in an early release. The study's findings and limits: Cytomegalovirus status was reportedly diagnosed by the classifier with high sensitivity and specificity.

The gene calls are TRBV5-4 and TRBJ2-5, with 9 bases lining up with TRBD2. Source material: PBMCs. The origin of this receptor is a human donor in good health. The CDR3 loop reads CASSLASGGKTQYF. CDR3 in DNA: TGTGCCAGCAGCTTGGCCAGCGGGGGGAAGACCCAGTACTTC.